One and the same sample provided the 5 T cell receptor beta chains below, sequenced in a study of control samples from healthy donors and cancer patients. Data came from immunoSEQ multiplex PCR; TCRdb stores just in-frame clones and leaves some out. The repertoire includes some 130,000 clones, 88% of them detected once, and roughly 3.2% sits in the top ten. The sequenced material came from blood. The receptor source for this set is a man in his forties or fifties in good health.

This CDR3 is CASSYGTENQPQHF. Here the CDR3 DNA reads TGTGCCAGCAGCTACGGGACGGAAAATCAGCCCCAGCATTTT. This chain uses TRBV7-8 with TRBJ1-5; D is perhaps TRBD1 (5 bases). V was shortened by 4 bases and J by 4 bases, with 11 bases between the two germline ends. In germline, CDR1 is SGHVS, CDR2 FQNEAQ. CDR3 size: 14 residues. The full variable domain, in which reference TRBV7-8 and TRBJ1-5 provide the parts outside the CDR3, is GAGVSQSPRYKVAKRGQDVALRCDPISGHVSLFWYQQALGQGPEFLTYFQNEAQLDKSGLPSDRFFAERPEGSVSTLKIQRTQQEDSAVYLCASSYGTENQPQHFGDGTRLSIL.

This clone was recorded only once. This chain connects TRBV5-1 to TRBJ1-2; unclear D gene. CDR1 and CDR2 (germline): SGHRS, YFSETQ. V was pared by 1 base and J by 0 bases, with 13 bases between. The CDR3 is 16 residues long. The CDR3 nucleotides are TGCGCCAGCAGCTTGTTGAGTTTTGCAACTAACTATGGCTACACCTTC. Its protein is CASSLLSFATNYGYTF.

This rearrangement joins TRBV5-1 to TRBJ1-2, with D unresolved. The CDR3 has 13 amino acids. V was trimmed by 4 bases and J by 4 bases, leaving 11 bases between them. The germline gives CDR1 SGHRS, CDR2 YFSETQ. The CDR3, as DNA: TGCGCCAGCAGCACTGAGGACGGCTATGGCTACACCTTC. This encodes CASSTEDGYGYTF.

The rearrangement uses TRBV2 and TRBJ2-3, with D tentatively TRBD1 (6 bases). The germline V and J ends were trimmed by 3 bases and 3 bases, with 7 bases remaining between them. The length of the CDR3 is 13 residues. The germline CDR1 and CDR2 sequences are SNHLY and FYNNEI. CDR3 region: CASSDQGTDTQYF. The CDR3 nucleotides read TGTGCCAGCAGTGATCAGGGGACAGATACGCAGTATTTT.

This clone was observed a few times. The rearrangement joins TRBV18 to TRBJ2-7, with D tentatively TRBD1 (6 bases). CDR1 KGHSH and CDR2 LQKENI come from the germline V gene. The V end was cut by 2 bases, the J end by 0 bases, with 8 bases between. CDR3 size: 14 residues. CDR3 in amino acids: CASSPTDSSYEQYF. The CDR3 coding sequence is TGTGCCAGCTCACCAACGGACAGCTCCTACGAGCAGTACTTC.